The 13 T cell receptor beta chains below come from one sample, sequenced in a study of spatial heterogeneity in lung cancer. Whole-study results and caveats: Counts of expanded intratumoral alpha and beta TCRs tracked tumor mutation counts.

As to time point: sample taken at primary tumor resection. No antigens are known for them. TCRdb recomputed calls from the 5' RACE reads with MiXCR, one row per CDR3 protein. This sample carries some 14,000 distinct CDR3 sequences, less than 6.5% of them seen once, and the ten largest clones take over 8.5%. This specimen was lung tumor tissue, taken at surgery. The receptors were sampled from a female donor with early-stage non-small cell lung cancer.

This clonotype is labeled as medium-sized. The chain has TRBV2 and TRBJ1-1; tentatively, D is TRBD1 (5 bases). CDR1 and CDR2 from the germline V gene are SNHLY and FYNNEI. The V end lost 4 bases, the J end lost 11 bases, and 14 bases lay between the germline ends. The CDR3 has 12 residues. This chain's CDR3 is CASSVVGRRAFF. The CDR3, as DNA: TGTGCCAGCAGTGTGGTGGGGCGGCGGGCTTTCTTT.

This clonotype was detected ten times or more. The V call is TRBV12-3 or TRBV12-4, the J call TRBJ1-2; D is unresolved. V was pared by 3 bases and J by 8 bases, with 10 bases between. This CDR3 region has 12 residues. CDR3 DNA sequence: TGTGCCAGCAGTTTGCTTGGAGTCGGCTACACCTTC. Encoded protein: CASSLLGVGYTF.

This clonotype showed up just a few times. The chain has TRBV5-4 and TRBJ2-1; the D is unclear. This CDR3 contains 11 residues. In germline, CDR1 is SGHNT, CDR2 YYREEE (reference sequence). The V end lost 2 bases, the J end lost 10 bases, and 7 bases lay between the germline ends. The CDR3: CASSFPGEQFF. In DNA, the CDR3 is TGTGCCAGCAGCTTCCCTGGGGAGCAGTTCTTC. The variable domain in full, with the rest retrieved from reference TRBV5-4 and TRBJ2-1, is ETGVTQSPTHLIKTRGQQVTLRCSSQSGHNTVSWYQQALGQGPQFIFQYYREEENGRGNFPPRFSGLQFPNYSSELNVNALELDDSALYLCASSFPGEQFFGPGTRLTVL.

The CDR3 nucleotides read TGCAGTGCTAGACCTGGGACAGATACGCAGTATTTT. It specifies CSARPGTDTQYF. This chain uses TRBV20-1 with TRBJ2-3; D remains ambiguous. Trimming removed 2 bases from V and 3 bases from J, with 6 bases in between. Germline V lookup: CDR1 DFQATT, CDR2 SNEGSKA (reference sequence). The CDR3 has 12 residues.

This clonotype is judged large. The CDR3 bases are TGTGCCAGCAGCCAAGTCGAGAGGGGGGGGTCTGCCGGGGAGCTGTTTTTT. It codes for CASSQVERGGSAGELFF. The chain uses TRBV4-2 and TRBJ2-2, with a weak D call TRBD2 (7 bases). This CDR3 region has 17 residues. In germline, CDR1 is LGHNA, CDR2 YNFKEQ. V was pared by 1 base and J by 6 bases, with 18 bases between.

This clonotype was counted at least ten times. V usage is TRBV30 and J usage is TRBJ2-2; 8 nucleotides line up with TRBD1. The CDR3 runs 14 residues. The V gene end was trimmed by 4 bases and the J gene end by 6 bases; junction bases not matched to a gene: 7. Germline V CDR1 and CDR2: GTSNPN, SVGIG (reference sequence). This CDR3 is CAWNRQGWAGELFF. In DNA form, the CDR3 reads TGTGCCTGGAATCGACAGGGGTGGGCCGGGGAGCTGTTTTTT. The variable domain in full, with the rest retrieved from reference TRBV30 and TRBJ2-2, is SQTIHQWPATLVQPVGSPLSLECTVEGTSNPNLYWYRQAAGRGLQLLFYSVGIGQISSEVPQNLSASRPQDRQFILSSKKLLLSDSGFYLCAWNRQGWAGELFFGEGSRLTVL.

The rearrangement joins TRBV29-1 to TRBJ1-1; the match to TRBD1 covers 7 bases. Trimming cost V 5 bases and J 2 bases; bases outside gene matches: 2. The CDR3 runs 12 residues. The germline CDR1 and CDR2 sequences are SQVTM and ANQGSEA. CDR3 protein: CSVRDSNTEAFF. The CDR3 region has the DNA TGCAGCGTTCGGGACAGTAACACTGAAGCTTTCTTT.

By sample fraction, this clonotype is large. The V gene is TRBV13, the J gene TRBJ1-5, with D hard to call. Trimming stripped 5 bases from V and 9 bases from J, with 11 bases between. The CDR3 is made up of 12 amino acids. In germline, CDR1 is PRHDT, CDR2 FYEKMQ (reference sequence). The DNA of the CDR3 is TGTGCCAGCAGCCCACCCGGTGGGCCCCAGCATTTT. It translates to CASSPPGGPQHF.

This clonotype was seen repeatedly, ten times or more. This rearrangement joins TRBV6-2 or TRBV6-3 to TRBJ2-1; TRBD2 aligns across 12 bases. CDR3 length: 13 residues. CDR1 and CDR2 (germline): MNHEY, SVGEGT. V was clipped by 5 bases and J by 7 bases; unmatched bases: 0. The CDR3 DNA reads as TGTGCCAGCAGTCTAGCGGGGGGGAATGAGCAGTTCTTC. Its translation is CASSLAGGNEQFF.

For this clonotype: A much larger clone lies one base from this, so it may be a read error. The chain is built from TRBV6-4 and TRBJ2-1; no firm D call. The germline V gene has CDR1 MRHNA and CDR2 SNTAGT. The CDR3 has 17 amino acids. The ends were cut back, 4 bases at V and 1 base at J, with 17 bases in the middle. CDR3 region: CASSGPSRNGSYNEQFF. CDR3 nucleotide sequence: TGTGCCAGCAGTGGCCCAAGTAGGAATGGGTCCTACAATGAGCAGTTCTTC.

This clonotype is labeled as medium-sized. The chain is built from TRBV15 and TRBJ2-3; TRBD2 matches 9 bases. V was clipped by 2 bases and J by 2 bases; unmatched bases: 23. Germline CDR1 reads LNHNV; CDR2 reads YYDKDF (reference sequence). The CDR3 is 22 amino acids. CDR3 bases: TGTGCCACCAGCAGATCTTTATACGCGGCGGGGGGGCCTGGCGGAGCCACAGATACGCAGTATTTT. It translates to CATSRSLYAAGGPGGATDTQYF.

This clonotype came up many times. The CDR3 DNA is TGTGCCAGTAGCCACCGGGCCGCGGAGTTCTTC. Translated, it gives CASSHRAAEFF. The rearrangement joins TRBV19 to TRBJ2-1; unclear D gene. Per germline, CDR1 LNHDA and CDR2 SQIVND (reference sequence). V lost 6 bases and J lost 14, with 14 bases in between. CDR3 size: 11 residues.

In this sample, this clonotype turned up many times. The chain is built from TRBV2 and TRBJ2-7; perhaps TRBD1 as D (5 bases). Germline loops: CDR1 SNHLY, CDR2 FYNNEI. The CDR3 consists of 12 residues. Between the trimmed V and J ends, which lost 10 bases and 1 base, there was a span of 11 bases. This CDR3 reads CATIRTSYEQYF. DNA for the CDR3: TGTGCCACCATAAGGACATCCTACGAGCAGTACTTC.